This T cell receptor (beta chain) stems from a study of T cell repertoires in MIS-A myocarditis (dated by TCRdb to the early 2020s). Amplification of TCRbeta CDR3 regions relied on the immunoSEQ bias-controlled multiplex PCR, followed by high-throughput sequencing. Under the source paper's analysis protocol: The immunoSEQ vendor pipeline collapsed and filtered CDR3 sequences to measure the abundance and frequency of each unique TCRbeta CDR3. CD-HIT clustered dominant CDR3 amino acid sequences with SARS-CoV-2-specific ImmuneCODE TCRbeta sequences at a 90% global sequence identity threshold. Clones with frequencies of 0.1 to 1 were classed as hyperexpanded, and 0.01 to 0.1 as large. The CDR3 amino acid sequences and the V and J gene assignments of the dominant clones were confirmed with MiXCR. The R stringdist package was used to calculate Levenshtein distances between the patient clonotypes and the ImmuneCODE hits. TCRdb took this table from immuneACCESS and kept in-frame rearrangements with V and J called. Such tables lack part of the clones; where checked against another copy, unresolved V genes explain under half of the gap, and the rest is unexplained. From that table come the V and J calls and clone size; the DNA was used to work out D and trimming. The sample table contains 9,500 to 12,000 clones; only one count was recorded for around 89% of them. The biggest ten clones account for about 2% of the sample.

The QIAamp DNA FFPE kit was used to extract genomic DNA from formalin-fixed paraffin-embedded autopsy tissue. Based on the germline V gene, the CDR1 and CDR2 sequences are MNHEY and SVGAGI. V is shortened by 5 bases, J by 8 bases, and the region joining them spans 13 bases. The CDR3 measures 13 amino acids from cysteine to phenylalanine. The DNA shown is the 39-base CDR3, in frame from base 1. A word on this clone: Its antigen is currently not known. Qualities for individual bases were not recorded, and no much larger clone is one base off.

Recombination connected TRBV6-5 to TRBJ2-1; a weak D assignment points to TRBD1 (6 bases agree). The clonotype comes from a man aged 18 to 29 with fulminant myocarditis from multisystem inflammatory syndrome in adults (MIS-A) after COVID-19. Sequencing was performed on thoracic lymph node tissue obtained at autopsy. The CDR3 reads CASSTRRGYEQFF. The DNA is TGTGCCAGCAGTACCCGCAGGGGTTATGAGCAGTTCTTC.